This T cell receptor (beta chain) stems from a study of blood T cell repertoires in COVID-19. Study-level background: Spain, Italy and the United States supplied samples that represented acute and convalescent COVID-19. PBMCs, B-cell-depleted T cells, or T cells were the source of the cDNA or gDNA that made up the material.

Per the germline V gene, CDR1 is MNHNY and CDR2 is SVGAGI (reference sequence). Unmatched junction bases numbered 9, after V lost 6 bases and J lost 2 bases. The CDR3 contains 16 residues. As processed by the authors: Cell counts per sample came from amplifying reference gene primers. Using immunoSEQ multiplex PCR, the repertoire was profiled, and TCRdb retains in-frame clones only, with some absent. The V and J calls and clone size were taken over from that table, and D and trimming were inferred from the DNA. The sample has about 63,000 clones, more than 85% seen once. The sample comprised peripheral blood. This receptor was identified in a man in his forties or fifties with active COVID-19. The rearrangement joins TRBV6-6 to TRBJ2-7, with 11 bases aligning to TRBD1. CDR3 amino acids: CASSGTGGFVAYEQYF. CDR3 in DNA: TGTGCCAGCAGCGGGACAGGGGGATTTGTGGCCTACGAGCAGTACTTC.